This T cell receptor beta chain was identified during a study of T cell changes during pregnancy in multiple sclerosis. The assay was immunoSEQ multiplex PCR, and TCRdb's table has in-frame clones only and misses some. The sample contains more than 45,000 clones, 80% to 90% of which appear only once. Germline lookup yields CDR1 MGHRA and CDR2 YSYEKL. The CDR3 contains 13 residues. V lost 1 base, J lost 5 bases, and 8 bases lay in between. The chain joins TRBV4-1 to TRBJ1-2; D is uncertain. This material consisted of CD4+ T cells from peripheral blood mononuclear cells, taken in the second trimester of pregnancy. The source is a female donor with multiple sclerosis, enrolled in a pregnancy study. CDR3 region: CASSQVGSYGYTF. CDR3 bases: TGCGCCAGCAGCCAAGTTGGCAGTTATGGCTACACCTTC.